This T cell receptor beta chain emerged from a study of lymphopenia after photon versus proton radiotherapy. Points from the study as a whole: After lymphocyte nadir, photon-treated repertoires showed oligoclonal expansion, especially CD8+ Temra.

The junction had 24 bases not matched to a gene; V was cut back by 6 bases and J by 11 bases. From germline, CDR1 is MDHEN and CDR2 SYDVKM. The CDR3 spans 17 residues. About this clone itself: Its antigen is unknown.

TCRdb keeps only in-frame clones here, not all; method: immunoSEQ multiplex PCR. Among around 20,000 clones listed, approximately 90% were seen once. V and J are TRBV28 and TRBJ1-1, with 7 bases that match TRBD1. This specimen was peripheral blood, taken from a patient treated with proton-based radiotherapy. The origin of this receptor is a man in his 70s with pancreatic cancer. The CDR3 DNA reads TGTGCCAGCAGGGTTACAGGGGTACAGGGGAGGGGCGAAGGGGCTTTCTTT. This codes for CASRVTGVQGRGEGAFF.